One T cell receptor (beta chain) is described in this entry. Antigen specificity is unknown. The record originates from a study of CD8 T cells in Susac syndrome. The V gene's germline CDR1 is SGHVS and CDR2 FQNEAQ. The CDR3 is 13 amino acids. Trimming took 6 bases from V and 0 from J, leaving 6 bases between them. TCR beta sequencing covered blood CD8+ and CD4+ T cells. TEMRA cells underwent FACS enrichment and CD8+ and CD4+ T cells underwent negative isolation. RNA in amounts of about 0.5 to 1 ug was reverse transcribed with random hexamers. TCR beta CDR3 was amplified by immunoSEQ multiplex PCR. This amplification extended across 54 Vbeta and 13 Jbeta segments. TCRdb re-derived calls from the immunoSEQ multiplex PCR reads in MiXCR, one entry per CDR3 protein. The sample holds about 180,000 distinct CDR3 sequences, about 95% seen once. Study-level points and caveats: TCR sequencing and HLA analysis covered a relatively small number of individuals.

What was sequenced was CD8+ T cells from PBMCs. The chain joins TRBV7-8 to TRBJ1-5; D call uncertain. The clonotype was recovered from a human donor with multiple sclerosis. The CDR3 protein is CASSHNSNQPQHF. Written as DNA, the CDR3 is TGTGCCAGCAGTCATAATAGCAATCAGCCCCAGCATTTT.